The 18 T cell receptor beta chains below were found in one sample sequenced in a study of cytomegalovirus exposure and HLA in healthy donors. The PCR was carried out with 60 Vbeta primers and 13 Jbeta primers. Here immunoSEQ multiplex PCR was the method, and the copy in TCRdb shows in-frame clones only, minus some. The repertoire holds 79,000 or so clones, with roughly 73% as singletons. Sequencing input: PBMCs. The receptor set was obtained from a middle-aged woman in good health and CMV-seropositive.

The chain recombines TRBV4-1 with TRBJ2-1; TRBD2 matches at 12 bases. J was trimmed by 5 bases and V by 2 bases; bases with no gene match: 7. The length of the CDR3 is 17 residues. The germline V gene has CDR1 MGHRA and CDR2 YSYEKL. The CDR3 sequence: CASSQNGLAGSDNEQFF. The CDR3 nucleotides read TGCGCCAGCAGCCAAAATGGACTAGCGGGGTCAGACAATGAGCAGTTCTTC.

The V call is TRBV7-9, the J call TRBJ2-7; 7 bases match TRBD2. V lost 5 bases, J lost 4 bases, and 8 bases stayed unmatched. The CDR3 covers 14 residues. The germline V gene has CDR1 SEHNR and CDR2 FQNEAQ (reference sequence). CDR3 in amino acids: CASSPAGGKYEQYF. The CDR3 bases are TGTGCCAGCAGCCCCGCCGGGGGGAAATACGAGCAGTACTTC.

CDR3: CASTTGEQGYGYTF. In nucleotides, the CDR3 is TGTGCCAGCACCACGGGCGAACAGGGGTATGGCTACACCTTC. The chain combines TRBV5-6 with TRBJ1-2; TRBD1 aligns across 7 bases. The CDR3 runs 14 residues. Trimming cost V 6 bases and J 5 bases; bases outside gene matches: 10. Per germline, CDR1 SGHDT and CDR2 YYEEEE.

This chain uses TRBV19 with TRBJ2-4; D gene unclear. The V and J ends lost 4 bases and 0 bases respectively, with 10 bases between them. The CDR3 is 15 residues long. Germline V lookup: CDR1 LNHDA, CDR2 SQIVND (reference sequence). CDR3 in DNA: TGTGCCAGTAGTACCGCACAGATAGCCAAAAACATTCAGTACTTC. Residues: CASSTAQIAKNIQYF.

The chain employs TRBV5-8 and TRBJ2-6, with TRBD1 matching 7 bases. Per the germline V gene, CDR1 is SGHTS and CDR2 is YDEGEE. The CDR3 extends over 15 amino acids. V shed 4 bases, J shed 5 bases, and the junction held 6 bases outside the gene matches. CDR3 loop: CASSKKDRRANVLTF. CDR3 sequence (DNA): TGTGCCAGCAGCAAAAAGGACAGGCGGGCCAACGTCCTGACTTTC.

The DNA of the CDR3 is TGTGCCAGCAGCTTCCGGGACAGGGAAAGAGAGACCCAGTACTTC. Protein: CASSFRDRERETQYF. The chain joins TRBV5-6 to TRBJ2-5, with 9 bases fitting TRBD1. J lost 4 bases, V lost 2 bases, and 6 bases had no gene match. The germline gives CDR1 SGHDT, CDR2 YYEEEE. The CDR3 consists of 15 residues.

A remark on this clone: Likely a read error: the CDR3 ends without its conserved phenylalanine or tryptophan. The chain carries TRBV4-3 and TRBJ1-1, with 8 bases that match TRBD1. The CDR3 is made up of 16 amino acids. V lost 3 bases and J lost 3; bases outside the gene matches: 9. The germline gives CDR1 LGHNA, CDR2 YSLEER. The CDR3 bases are TGCGCCAGCAGCCATGTGACAGGGGCTATCGACACTGAAGCTTTCGTT. This codes for CASSHVTGAIDTEAFV.

This clone was found a few times. The J gene is TRBJ1-1, the V gene TRBV5-1; tentative D call: TRBD1 (5 bases). Trimming removed 0 bases from V and 7 bases from J, with 7 bases in between. The CDR3 is 12 amino acids. CDR1 SGHRS and CDR2 YFSETQ come from the germline V gene. CDR3 protein: CASSLDQGEAFF. In nucleotides, the CDR3 is TGCGCCAGCAGCTTGGATCAGGGTGAAGCTTTCTTT. The full variable domain, rest sourced from reference TRBV5-1 and TRBJ1-1, is KAGVTQTPRYLIKTRGQQVTLSCSPISGHRSVSWYQQTPGQGLQFLFEYFSETQRNKGNFPGRFSGRQFSNSRSEMNVSTLELGDSALYLCASSLDQGEAFFGQGTRLTVV.

The V call is TRBV4-3, the J call TRBJ2-2; TRBD2 agrees at 7 bases. J was trimmed by 4 bases and V by 3 bases; bases with no gene match: 8. This CDR3 comprises 16 residues. The germline CDR1 and CDR2 sequences are LGHNA and YSLEER. The DNA for the CDR3 is TGCGCCAGCAGCCAGGCTAGCGGTCGGGTCACCGGGGAGCTGTTTTTT. Amino acids: CASSQASGRVTGELFF.

This clone was seen only once. The chain recombines TRBV9 with TRBJ1-1, with D possibly being TRBD1 (6 bases). Germline V gene lookup returns CDR1 SGDLS and CDR2 YYNGEE. This CDR3 has 14 residues. V shed 4 bases and J shed 5 bases, with 15 bases lying between them. Here the CDR3 reads CASSFAGGATEAFF. CDR3 nucleotide sequence: TGTGCCAGCAGCTTTGCGGGGGGGGCGACTGAAGCTTTCTTT.

CDR3 DNA sequence: TGTGCCAGCAGCGCCAAGACAGGGTCGGGAAACACTGAAGCTTTCTTT. This codes for CASSAKTGSGNTEAFF. This chain links TRBV9 with TRBJ1-1; TRBD1 aligns across 7 bases. The V gene end was trimmed by 3 bases and the J gene end by 2 bases; junction bases not matched to a gene: 10. The CDR3 covers 16 residues. Germline V gives CDR1 SGDLS, CDR2 YYNGEE.

CDR3 in amino acids: CASSEGAALGYTF. For the CDR3, the DNA is TGTGCCAGCAGTGAAGGGGCAGCCCTAGGCTACACCTTC. The genes are TRBV6-1 and TRBJ1-2, with D hard to call. The CDR3 extends over 13 amino acids. Germline V lookup: CDR1 MNHNS, CDR2 SASEGT. V lost 1 base and J 8 bases, leaving 11 bases between the germline ends.

This clone is a singleton in its sample. The rearrangement joins TRBV2 to TRBJ2-2; 9 bases fit TRBD1. Trimming removed 7 bases from V and 3 bases from J; junction bases left unmatched: 3. The CDR3 contains 14 residues. Germline V gives CDR1 SNHLY, CDR2 FYNNEI. CDR3 protein: CASKDRGYTGELFF. The CDR3 DNA is TGTGCCAGCAAGGACAGGGGCTACACCGGGGAGCTGTTTTTT.

CDR3 DNA sequence: TGTGCCAGCATCTCCAAGGCAGGCGTTTATCAGACCCAGTACTTC. This codes for CASISKAGVYQTQYF. This chain connects TRBV2 to TRBJ2-5, with D uncertain. The V gene lost 7 bases and the J gene lost 6 bases, with 21 bases spanning the gap. Germline CDR1 reads SNHLY; CDR2 reads FYNNEI. This CDR3 has 15 amino acids.

On this clone itself: A far larger clone is one base from this, pointing to a likely read error. The rearrangement links TRBV12-5 to TRBJ2-4; the match to TRBD1 covers 10 bases. The CDR3 is 17 amino acids. Germline CDR1 is LGHNT and CDR2 is FRNRAP. The CDR3, as DNA: TGTGATAGTGGTTTGGATGGACAGGGGGTAGCCAAAAACATTCAGTACTTC. This gives the protein CDSGLDGQGVAKNIQYF.

The chain recombines TRBV4-1 with TRBJ1-1; no clear D. The CDR3 contains 12 residues. Germline V gene data show CDR1 as MGHRA and CDR2 as YSYEKL. Between the trimmed V and J ends, which lost 2 bases and 5 bases, there was a span of 6 bases. CDR3 residues: CASSQSATEAFF. Written as DNA, the CDR3 is TGCGCCAGCAGCCAAAGTGCGACTGAAGCTTTCTTT.

This clone appeared a single time. CDR3 in amino acids: CASQERTEAFF. As DNA, the CDR3 is TGTGCCAGCCAGGAAAGGACTGAAGCTTTCTTT. The gene calls are TRBV2 and TRBJ1-1; D gene unclear. The CDR3 runs to 11 residues. Germline V CDR1 and CDR2: SNHLY, FYNNEI. V lost 8 bases, J lost 5 bases, and 9 bases lay in between.

The chain joins TRBV6-5 to TRBJ2-5; D possibly corresponds to TRBD2 (6 bases). V dropped 6 bases and J dropped 1 base, with 12 bases sitting between them. This CDR3 region has 14 residues. The germline V gene has CDR1 MNHEY and CDR2 SVGAGI. The CDR3: CASSKPGAQETQYF. The DNA for the CDR3 is TGTGCCAGCAGCAAGCCGGGAGCCCAAGAGACCCAGTACTTC.